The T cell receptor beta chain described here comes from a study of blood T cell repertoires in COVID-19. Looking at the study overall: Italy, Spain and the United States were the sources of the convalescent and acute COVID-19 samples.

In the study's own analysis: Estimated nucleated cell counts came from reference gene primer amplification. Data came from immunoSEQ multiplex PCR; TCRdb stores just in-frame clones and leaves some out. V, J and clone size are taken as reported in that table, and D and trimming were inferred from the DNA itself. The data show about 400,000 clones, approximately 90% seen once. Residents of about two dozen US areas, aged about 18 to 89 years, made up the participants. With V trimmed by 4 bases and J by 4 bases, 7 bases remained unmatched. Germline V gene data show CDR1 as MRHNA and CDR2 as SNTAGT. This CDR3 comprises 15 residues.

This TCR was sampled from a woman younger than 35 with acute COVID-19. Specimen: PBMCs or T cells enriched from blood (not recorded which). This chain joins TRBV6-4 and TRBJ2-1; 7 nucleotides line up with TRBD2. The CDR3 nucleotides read TGTGCCAGCAGTGCAAACGGGGAGGGGTACAATGAGCAGTTCTTC. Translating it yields CASSANGEGYNEQFF.